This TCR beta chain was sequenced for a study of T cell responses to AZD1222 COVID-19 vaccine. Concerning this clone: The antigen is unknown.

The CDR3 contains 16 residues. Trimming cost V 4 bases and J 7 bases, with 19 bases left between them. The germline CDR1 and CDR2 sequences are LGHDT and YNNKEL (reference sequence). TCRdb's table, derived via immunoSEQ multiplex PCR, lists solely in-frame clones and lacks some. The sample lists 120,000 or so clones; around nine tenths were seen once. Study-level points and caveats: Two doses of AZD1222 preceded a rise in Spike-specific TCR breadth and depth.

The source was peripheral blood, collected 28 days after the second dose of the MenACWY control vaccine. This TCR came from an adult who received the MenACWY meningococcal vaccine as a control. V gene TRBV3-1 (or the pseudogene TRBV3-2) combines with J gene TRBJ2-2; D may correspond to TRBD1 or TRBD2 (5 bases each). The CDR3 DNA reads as TGTGCCAGCAGCCCCTACGGGACGGGCCTCATCGGGGAGCTGTTTTTT. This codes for CASSPYGTGLIGELFF.